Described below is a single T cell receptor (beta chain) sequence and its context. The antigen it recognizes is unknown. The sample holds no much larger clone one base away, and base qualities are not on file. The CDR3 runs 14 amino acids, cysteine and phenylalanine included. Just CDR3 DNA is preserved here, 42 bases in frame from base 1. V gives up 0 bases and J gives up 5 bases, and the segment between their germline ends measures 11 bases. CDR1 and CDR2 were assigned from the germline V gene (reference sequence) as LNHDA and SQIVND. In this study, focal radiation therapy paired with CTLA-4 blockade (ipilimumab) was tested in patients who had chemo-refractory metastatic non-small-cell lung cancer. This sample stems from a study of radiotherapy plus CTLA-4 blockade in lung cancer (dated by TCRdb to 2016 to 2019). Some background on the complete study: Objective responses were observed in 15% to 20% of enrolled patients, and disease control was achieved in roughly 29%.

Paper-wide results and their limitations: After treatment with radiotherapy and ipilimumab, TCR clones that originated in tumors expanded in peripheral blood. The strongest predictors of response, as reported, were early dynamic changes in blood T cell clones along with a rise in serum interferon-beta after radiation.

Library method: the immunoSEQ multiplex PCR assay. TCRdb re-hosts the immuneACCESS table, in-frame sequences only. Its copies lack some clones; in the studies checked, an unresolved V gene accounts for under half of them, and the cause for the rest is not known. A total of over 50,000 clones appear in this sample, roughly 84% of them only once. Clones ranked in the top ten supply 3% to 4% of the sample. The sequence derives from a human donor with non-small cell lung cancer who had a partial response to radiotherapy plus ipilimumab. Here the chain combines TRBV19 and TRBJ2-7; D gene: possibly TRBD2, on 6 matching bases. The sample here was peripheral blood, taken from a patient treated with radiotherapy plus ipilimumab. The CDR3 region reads CASSIEASVHEQYF. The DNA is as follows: TGTGCCAGTAGTATAGAGGCTAGCGTCCACGAGCAGTACTTC.